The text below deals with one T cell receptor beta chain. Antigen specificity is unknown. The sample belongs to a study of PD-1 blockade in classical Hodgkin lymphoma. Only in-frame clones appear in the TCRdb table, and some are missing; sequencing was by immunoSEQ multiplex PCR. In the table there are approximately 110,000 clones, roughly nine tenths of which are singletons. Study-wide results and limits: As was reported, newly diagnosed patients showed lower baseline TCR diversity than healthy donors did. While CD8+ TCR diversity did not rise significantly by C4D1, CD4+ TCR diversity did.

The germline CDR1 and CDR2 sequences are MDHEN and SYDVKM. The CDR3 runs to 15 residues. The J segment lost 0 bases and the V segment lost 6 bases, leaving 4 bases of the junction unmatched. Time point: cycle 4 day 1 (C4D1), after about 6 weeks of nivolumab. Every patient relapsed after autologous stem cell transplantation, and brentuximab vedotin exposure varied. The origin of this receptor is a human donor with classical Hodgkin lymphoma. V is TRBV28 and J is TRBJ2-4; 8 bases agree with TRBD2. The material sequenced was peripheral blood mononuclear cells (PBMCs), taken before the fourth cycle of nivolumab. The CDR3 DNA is TGTGCCAGCAGACTAGCGGCCTTAGCCAAAAACATTCAGTACTTC. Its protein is CASRLAALAKNIQYF.